This T cell receptor beta chain emerged from a study of cytomegalovirus exposure and HLA in healthy donors. The PCR contained 60 Vbeta and 13 Jbeta primers. The protocol was immunoSEQ multiplex PCR, while the TCRdb copy is restricted to in-frame clones and leaves out a portion. The table shows some 180,000 clones, with 82% occurring only once. Looked up from germline, CDR1 is SGHVS and CDR2 is FQNEAQ. Between the trimmed V and J ends, which lost 5 bases and 0 bases, there was a span of 23 bases. The CDR3 has 18 residues. The V and J genes are TRBV7-8 and TRBJ2-7; possible D gene TRBD2, 6 bases. Sequences were obtained from PBMCs. This clonotype was obtained from a man aged 40-50 years in good health and CMV-seronegative. CDR3 nucleotide sequence: TGTGCCAGCAGCGGCATCCGGTGGCGGGGACCCTACTCCTACGAGCAGTACTTC. It codes for CASSGIRWRGPYSYEQYF.